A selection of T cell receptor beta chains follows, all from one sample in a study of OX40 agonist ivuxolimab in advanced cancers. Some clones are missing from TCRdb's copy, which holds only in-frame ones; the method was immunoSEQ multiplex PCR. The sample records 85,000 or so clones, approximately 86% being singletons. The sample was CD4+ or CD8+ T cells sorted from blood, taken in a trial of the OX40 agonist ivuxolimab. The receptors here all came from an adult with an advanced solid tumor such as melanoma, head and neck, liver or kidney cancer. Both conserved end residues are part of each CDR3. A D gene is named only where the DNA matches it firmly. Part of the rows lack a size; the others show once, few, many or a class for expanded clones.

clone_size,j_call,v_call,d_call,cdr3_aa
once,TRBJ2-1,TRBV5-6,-,CASSLPRDEQFF
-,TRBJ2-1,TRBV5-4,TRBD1,CASSSRTGADNEQFF
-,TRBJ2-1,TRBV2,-,CASRVGARGEQFF
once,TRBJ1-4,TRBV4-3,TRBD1,CASSLGTGGEKLFF
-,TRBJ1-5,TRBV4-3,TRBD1,CASSQGQGREPQHF
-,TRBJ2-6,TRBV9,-,CASSAQGSGANVLTF
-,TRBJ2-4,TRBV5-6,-,CASSLAAGRTANIQYF
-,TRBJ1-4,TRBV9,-,CASSVGKTINEKLFF
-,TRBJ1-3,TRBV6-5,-,CASSSGSSGNTIYF
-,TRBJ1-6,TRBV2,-,CASSEQWRSSYNSPLHF
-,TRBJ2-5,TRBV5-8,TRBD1,CASSLGYRTGETQYF
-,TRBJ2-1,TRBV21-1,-,CASSKPRTRSLYYNEQFF
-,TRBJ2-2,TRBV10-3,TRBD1,CAISESLPTGATGELFF
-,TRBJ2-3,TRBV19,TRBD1,CASSRGQGFPDTQYF
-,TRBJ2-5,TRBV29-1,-,CSVAQNSRPGETQYF
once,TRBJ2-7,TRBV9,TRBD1,CASSPGQGGYEQYF
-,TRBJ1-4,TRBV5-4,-,CASSELSGFNEKLFF
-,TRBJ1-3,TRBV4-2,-,CASTFGGDSGNTIYF
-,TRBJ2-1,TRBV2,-,CASGGWGAPYNEQFF
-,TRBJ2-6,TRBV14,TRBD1,CASSHQTGGGPGANVLTF
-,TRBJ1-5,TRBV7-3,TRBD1,CASSPDPGQGRQRIRAQHF
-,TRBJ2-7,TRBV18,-,CASSPIGVVHEQYF
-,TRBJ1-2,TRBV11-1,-,CASSPPTTGYGYTF
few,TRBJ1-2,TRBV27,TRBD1,CASSLSGQGYGYTF
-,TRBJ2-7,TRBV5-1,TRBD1,CASSTDRGHEQYF
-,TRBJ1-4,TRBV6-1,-,CASSEATGTNEKLFF
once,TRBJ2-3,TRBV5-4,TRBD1,CASSLGGGQGETDTQYF
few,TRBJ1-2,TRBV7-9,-,CASSLAGGYTF
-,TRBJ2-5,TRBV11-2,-,CASSSRQVVGTQYF
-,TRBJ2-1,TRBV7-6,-,CASSMTGPDNEQFF
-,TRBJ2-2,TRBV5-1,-,CASSLFVVGEELFF
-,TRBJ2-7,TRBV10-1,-,CASSESAAIYEQYF
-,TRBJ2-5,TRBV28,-,CASSSDQGFQETQYF
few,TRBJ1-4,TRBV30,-,CAWNGNGYEKLFF
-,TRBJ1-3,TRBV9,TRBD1,CASSVTGRFSGNTIYF
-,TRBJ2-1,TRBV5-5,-,CASSLAAADYNEQFF
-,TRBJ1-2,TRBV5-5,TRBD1,CASHRGQGSAYGYTF
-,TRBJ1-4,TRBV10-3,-,CAISERRDEKLFF
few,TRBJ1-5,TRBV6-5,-,CASSFRAGNQPQHF
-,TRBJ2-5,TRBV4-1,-,CASSRAGIVETQYF
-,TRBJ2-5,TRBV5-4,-,CASSNKQGRETQYF
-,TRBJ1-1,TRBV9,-,CASSVDEVVNTEAFF
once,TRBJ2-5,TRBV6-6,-,CASSKPGTETQYF
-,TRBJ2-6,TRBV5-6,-,CASSILRDWALSGANVLTF
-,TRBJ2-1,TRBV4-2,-,CASRKDQRDHNEQFF
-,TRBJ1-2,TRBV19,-,CASSITGDRGYTF
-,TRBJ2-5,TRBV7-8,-,CASSLPMRAQYF
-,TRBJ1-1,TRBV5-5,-,CASSWAGNTEAFF
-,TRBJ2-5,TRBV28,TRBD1,CASSIPGTGVKETQYF
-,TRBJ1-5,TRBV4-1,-,CASSSESSNQPQHF
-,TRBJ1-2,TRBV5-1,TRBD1,CASSPGTGVLGYTF
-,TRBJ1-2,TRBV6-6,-,CASSRSQGVDGYTF
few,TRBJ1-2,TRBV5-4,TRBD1,CASSLWTGVAGYSNYGYTF
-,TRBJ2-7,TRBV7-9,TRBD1,CASSPGQGSFYEQYF
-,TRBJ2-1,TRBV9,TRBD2,CASSGPSGGHNEQFF
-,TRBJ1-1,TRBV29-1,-,CSGSLHRLRMNTEAFF
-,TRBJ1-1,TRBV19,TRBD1,CASSIMGTGNTEAFF
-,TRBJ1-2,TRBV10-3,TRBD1,CAIVRDRDLGGYTF
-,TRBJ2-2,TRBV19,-,CASSNAWGSGNTGELFF